The clone carrying this T cell receptor (beta chain) was counted ten times or more. TCRdb re-called the RACE reads through MiXCR, storing one row per CDR3 protein. This table has fewer than 300,000 distinct CDR3 sequences, over 7.5% appearing once. These data are taken from a study of human T cells and chemical hapten exposure. Time point specified: pre-sensitization, week 0. This sample's treatment: therapeutic diphenylcyclopropenone sensitization with weekly scalp DPC. V was shortened by 4 bases and J by 1 base, with 14 bases between the two germline ends. Germline values: CDR1 SGHRS, CDR2 YFSETQ. The CDR3 consists of 16 residues.

Specimen: whole blood, collected in connection with sensitization to the hapten diphenylcyclopropenone (DPC). The sequence derives from a man between 18 and 35 years old with alopecia areata. Some clones in this sample may be carry-over from other donors' samples. The chain joins TRBV5-1 to TRBJ2-2; the D gene is possibly TRBD1 (6 bases). In DNA, the CDR3 is TGCGCCAGCAGCCAATCTGGGGGACAGAACACCGGGGAGCTGTTTTTT. Translated, it gives CASSQSGGQNTGELFF. The complete variable domain, with remaining parts taken from reference TRBV5-1 and TRBJ2-2, reads KAGVTQTPRYLIKTRGQQVTLSCSPISGHRSVSWYQQTPGQGLQFLFEYFSETQRNKGNFPGRFSGRQFSNSRSEMNVSTLELGDSALYLCASSQSGGQNTGELFFGEGSRLTVL.